This T cell receptor (beta chain) was profiled in a study of blood T cell repertoires in COVID-19. Overall study context: Italy, Spain and the United States were the sources of the convalescent and acute COVID-19 samples. Sources were T cells, B-cell-depleted T cells, or PBMCs; the material itself was cDNA or gDNA.

The method was immunoSEQ multiplex PCR; TCRdb's version includes in-frame clones alone and lacks a portion of them. The table lists under 150,000 clones, about 70% of them singletons. This clone came up once. Germline CDR1 reads MNHNS; CDR2 reads SASEGT. This CDR3 has 17 residues. V gave up 0 bases and J gave up 4 bases; unmatched junction bases: 7. Sequenced: peripheral blood. The rearrangement joins TRBV6-1 to TRBJ1-5, with 9 bases aligning to TRBD1. The receptor comes from an older woman with acute or convalescent COVID-19. The CDR3 is CASSEAPPGTGNQPQHF. The DNA of the CDR3 is TGTGCCAGCAGTGAAGCCCCCCCCGGGACAGGGAATCAGCCCCAGCATTTT.